This T cell receptor (beta chain) was sequenced during a study of blood T cell repertoires in COVID-19. On the study more broadly: From the United States, Italy and Spain came samples of acute and convalescent COVID-19. PBMCs, B-cell-depleted T cells, or T cells were the source of the cDNA or gDNA that made up the material.

About this clone itself: A read error may account for a junction end that differs from germline.

Authors' data handling: Amplified reference gene primers provided the basis for estimating nucleated cell counts. Profiled with immunoSEQ multiplex PCR; TCRdb holds only in-frame clones, not every one. V and J calls and clone size are those listed in that table; D and trimming were worked out from the DNA. The profile shows about 190,000 clones, 80% of them singletons. The germline V gene encodes CDR1 GTSNPN and CDR2 SVGIG (reference sequence). CDR3 length: 12 residues. J is TRBJ2-1 and V is TRBV30; D may be TRBD1 (6 bases). Sequenced sample: peripheral blood. The source of this sequence is a man aged 55 to 69 with acute or convalescent COVID-19. This CDR3 is CAWSVLQGMGVF. CDR3 nucleotide sequence: TGTGCCTGGAGTGTACTTCAGGGGATGGGAGTCTTC.